Below are 30 T cell receptor beta chains sequenced from a single sample in a study of blood T cells in healthy people across ages. The second PCR ran roughly 6 to 11 cycles with a sample-barcoded 5' primer and J-beta primers. MiXCR, run by TCRdb on the 5' RACE reads, gives a single entry per CDR3 protein. Among roughly 500,000 distinct CDR3 sequences listed, 25% to 30% were seen once. Sequencing was done on a sample of blood. The receptors shown here come from a woman aged 70-85 years in good health.

The rearrangement joins TRBV5-5 to TRBJ1-5; D is possibly TRBD1 (5 bases). The V gene lost 1 base and the J gene lost 5 bases, with 10 bases spanning the gap. This CDR3 spans 14 amino acids. The germline CDR1 and CDR2 sequences are SGHKS and YYEKEE (reference sequence). For the CDR3, the DNA is TGTGCCAGCAGCTTGCTTAGGGGCGATCAGCCCCAGCATTTT. Translating gives CASSLLRGDQPQHF.

The rearrangement joins TRBV6-1 to TRBJ1-4, with 8 positions matching TRBD1. This CDR3 region has 16 residues. The J segment lost 7 bases and the V segment lost 6 bases, leaving 13 bases of the junction unmatched. CDR1 is MNHNS and CDR2 is SASEGT in the germline V gene. The CDR3 here is CASRQNLGQGGEKLFF. The CDR3 DNA sequence: TGTGCCAGCAGGCAAAACCTCGGACAGGGCGGTGAAAAACTGTTTTTT.

The rearrangement uses TRBV2 and TRBJ2-7; TRBD1 aligns across 8 bases. The CDR3 is made up of 15 amino acids. Per the germline V gene, CDR1 is SNHLY and CDR2 is FYNNEI. After removal of 6 bases from V and 4 bases from J, the junction contained 11 bases not matched to a gene. The CDR3 nucleotides are TGTGCCAGCAGAGAACCGGGACAGGAGTTTTACGAGCAGTACTTC. Its protein product is CASREPGQEFYEQYF. The full variable domain, completed using reference TRBV2 and TRBJ2-7, is EPEVTQTPSHQVTQMGQEVILRCVPISNHLYFYWYRQILGQKVEFLVSFYNNEISEKSEIFDDQFSVERPDGSNFTLKIRSTKLEDSAMYFCASREPGQEFYEQYFGPGTRLTVT.

This clonotype was counted only a few times. The chain joins TRBV7-2 to TRBJ2-1; TRBD2 agrees at 12 bases. Per the germline V gene, CDR1 is SGHTA and CDR2 is FQGNSA. After removal of 6 bases from V and 7 bases from J, the junction contained 7 bases not matched to a gene. The CDR3 runs to 15 residues. The CDR3 DNA reads TGTGCCAGCAGGTACCCTAGCGGGGGGGAAAATGAGCAGTTCTTC. Amino acids: CASRYPSGGENEQFF.

This chain uses TRBV5-1 with TRBJ2-1; 11 bases agree with TRBD1. TRBJ2-7 explains the end of the DNA better; the J call may be wrong. This CDR3 has 16 residues. The germline V gene has CDR1 SGHRS and CDR2 YFSETQ. Written as DNA, the CDR3 is TGCGCCAGCAGCCCAGGACAGGGGGCAGGGACGCGAGAGCAGTACTTC. It translates to CASSPGQGAGTREQYF.

The V gene is TRBV6-5, the J gene TRBJ1-2, with D tentatively TRBD1 (6 bases). The CDR3 contains 14 residues. Germline V gene sequence: CDR1 MNHEY, CDR2 SVGAGI. Trimming left V 6 bases short and J 8 bases short, with 19 bases between. For the CDR3, the DNA is TGTGCCAGCAGCAAGGGGGAGGGGCGGTACGGCTACACCTTC. Encoded protein: CASSKGEGRYGYTF.

The gene calls are TRBV5-6 and TRBJ2-1; 7 bases agree with TRBD1. V trimming: 1 base; J trimming: 5 bases; junction bases outside the gene matches: 9. The CDR3 length is 16 residues. Germline-derived CDR1 and CDR2 are SGHDT and YYEEEE. Here the CDR3 reads CASSLLPGGRNNEQFF. Written as DNA, the CDR3 is TGTGCCAGCAGCTTGCTCCCAGGGGGTAGGAACAATGAGCAGTTCTTC.

This chain uses TRBV29-1 with TRBJ2-2; TRBD2 is a possible D gene (6 bases). Trimming left V 7 bases short and J 1 base short, with 13 bases between. Germline V CDR1 and CDR2: SQVTM, ANQGSEA. The CDR3 is 14 residues long. The CDR3, as DNA: TGCAGCGCCCGACTAGAGCTGAACACCGGGGAGCTGTTTTTT. This sequence encodes CSARLELNTGELFF.

The rearrangement uses TRBV12-3 or TRBV12-4 and TRBJ1-2; tentative D call: TRBD1 (5 bases). The V end lost 5 bases, the J end lost 5 bases, and 12 bases lay between the germline ends. The CDR3 spans 13 residues. CDR3 protein: CASSRDGGYGYTF. The CDR3 region has the DNA TGTGCCAGCAGTAGGGACGGGGGATATGGCTACACCTTC.

The chain is built from TRBV5-1 and TRBJ2-1; 8 bases match TRBD2. V gave up 0 bases and J gave up 9 bases; unmatched junction bases: 8. The CDR3 length is 15 residues. The germline V gene has CDR1 SGHRS and CDR2 YFSETQ. This CDR3 reads CASSLGREGPREQFF. The CDR3 coding sequence is TGCGCCAGCAGCTTGGGACGGGAGGGCCCCCGTGAGCAGTTCTTC. Full variable domain (missing parts from reference TRBV5-1 and TRBJ2-1): KAGVTQTPRYLIKTRGQQVTLSCSPISGHRSVSWYQQTPGQGLQFLFEYFSETQRNKGNFPGRFSGRQFSNSRSEMNVSTLELGDSALYLCASSLGREGPREQFFGPGTRLTVL.

The chain links TRBV7-3 to TRBJ2-7, with D perhaps matching TRBD1 (5 bases). Trimming shortened V by 0 bases and J by 3 bases, and 12 bases separated the two germline ends. Germline V lookup: CDR1 SGHTA, CDR2 FQGTGA. This CDR3 region has 15 residues. The CDR3 bases are TGTGCCAGCAGCTTAACCGGACAATATGTCTACGAGCAGTACTTC. Translating it yields CASSLTGQYVYEQYF.

The chain recombines TRBV20-1 with TRBJ2-1; TRBD1 is a possible D gene (6 bases). The CDR3 is made up of 13 amino acids. CDR1 and CDR2 from the germline V gene are DFQATT and SNEGSKA (reference sequence). V was clipped by 0 bases and J by 8 bases, with 11 bases between them. CDR3 protein: CSARENRVDEQFF. Written as DNA, the CDR3 is TGCAGTGCTAGAGAAAACAGGGTCGATGAGCAGTTCTTC.

The genes are TRBV20-1 and TRBJ1-1; 7 bases map to TRBD1. The CDR3 is 14 amino acids. The germline CDR1 and CDR2 sequences are DFQATT and SNEGSKA (reference sequence). Unmatched junction bases numbered 5, after V lost 0 bases and J lost 4 bases. The CDR3 coding sequence is TGCAGTGCTAGAGATCCCGCAGGGGGCACTGAAGCTTTCTTT. It codes for CSARDPAGGTEAFF.

The CDR3 sequence is CASRQGKDTGELFF. CDR3 nucleotides: TGTGCCAGCAGACAGGGGAAGGACACCGGGGAGCTGTTTTTT. This sequence joins TRBV6-6 and TRBJ2-2; TRBD1 matches at 7 bases. CDR3 length: 14 residues. Trimming removed 6 bases from V and 3 bases from J; junction bases left unmatched: 4. Germline V gives CDR1 MNHNY, CDR2 SVGAGI (reference sequence).

The table lists this clonotype with a count of one. An end of the junction does not agree with germline; a read error may underlie this. The V and J genes are TRBV10-3 and TRBJ2-5; D remains ambiguous. The CDR3 is made up of 11 amino acids. Germline V lookup: CDR1 ENHRY, CDR2 SYGVKD. The CDR3, as DNA: TGTGCCTTCAGTGAGAGGGAGACCCAGTACTTC. Encoded protein: CAFSERETQYF.

This clonotype has a handful of counts. V and J are TRBV2 and TRBJ2-5; the match to TRBD1 covers 7 bases. The J call is doubtful: the DNA matches TRBJ2-7 better. Per the germline V gene, CDR1 is SNHLY and CDR2 is FYNNEI. The CDR3 extends over 13 amino acids. The CDR3 is CASSARTGAEQYF. The DNA for the CDR3 is TGTGCCAGCAGCGCCCGGACAGGCGCCGAGCAGTACTTC.

J is TRBJ2-6 and V is TRBV7-2; 7 bases align to TRBD1. The CDR3 has 17 amino acids. With 2 bases clipped from V and 9 bases from J, the junction kept 13 bases outside the gene matches. Germline V gives CDR1 SGHTA, CDR2 FQGNSA. The CDR3 nucleotides read TGTGCCAGCAGCTTATTTGAGGAGACAGGGCCCTACAACGTCCTGACTTTC. It specifies CASSLFEETGPYNVLTF.

In nucleotides, the CDR3 is TGCGCCAGCAGCTCAGTCGGGGGATCCTCCTACGAGCAGTACTTC. Translated: CASSSVGGSSYEQYF. The chain links TRBV5-1 to TRBJ2-7; D is possibly TRBD2 (6 bases). The CDR3 runs 15 residues. Germline V CDR1 and CDR2: SGHRS, YFSETQ. Trimming removed 3 bases at V and 0 bases at J, with 13 bases between.

The table lists this clonotype with a few counts. The rearrangement links TRBV5-1 to TRBJ1-5; a possible D gene is TRBD1 (5 bases). V gave up 0 bases and J gave up 3 bases, with 10 bases separating them. The CDR3 totals 15 residues. Germline loops: CDR1 SGHRS, CDR2 YFSETQ. The CDR3 DNA reads TGCGCCAGCAGCTTGGGGTCAGGGAACAATCAGCCCCAGCATTTT. Encoded protein: CASSLGSGNNQPQHF.

This rearrangement joins TRBV20-1 to TRBJ1-6; no clear D gene. The germline V and J ends were trimmed by 2 bases and 8 bases, with 7 bases remaining between them. The germline V gene encodes CDR1 DFQATT and CDR2 SNEGSKA (reference sequence). CDR3 size: 12 residues. The CDR3 loop is CSARQEDSPLHF. As DNA, the CDR3 is TGCAGTGCTAGACAGGAGGATTCACCCCTCCACTTT.

The table lists this clonotype with a few counts. V gene TRBV6-2 or TRBV6-3 combines with J gene TRBJ2-1, with D perhaps matching TRBD2 (7 bases). Germline V gives CDR1 MNHEY, CDR2 SVGEGT. V lost 6 bases and J lost 6, with 27 bases in between. The CDR3 is 18 amino acids. For the CDR3, the DNA is TGTGCCAGCAGACCCTACCGAGGGGGGGGCTTCCCGCTCAATGAGCAGTTCTTC. This encodes CASRPYRGGGFPLNEQFF.

The chain carries TRBV20-1 and TRBJ2-5; 8 bases are shared with TRBD1. Trimming removed 5 bases from V and 4 bases from J; junction bases left unmatched: 6. Germline CDR1 reads DFQATT; CDR2 reads SNEGSKA (reference sequence). This CDR3 contains 13 residues. The CDR3, as DNA: TGCAGTGCTGCCCCAGGGGGCGGAGAGACCCAGTACTTC. It specifies CSAAPGGGETQYF.

This clonotype occurred a few times. The chain joins TRBV5-4 to TRBJ1-1; D is ambiguous. V was trimmed by 4 bases and J by 2 bases, leaving 15 bases between them. Germline V gene lookup returns CDR1 SGHNT and CDR2 YYREEE (reference sequence). This CDR3 has 15 residues. Here the CDR3 DNA reads TGTGCCAGCAGCCGTGGAGGCCCGAGAAACACTGAAGCTTTCTTT. Translation gives CASSRGGPRNTEAFF.

This sequence joins TRBV20-1 and TRBJ2-3, with unresolved D. CDR3 length equals 13 residues. CDR1 is DFQATT, CDR2 SNEGSKA, per germline (reference sequence). The germline V and J ends were trimmed by 0 bases and 4 bases, with 8 bases remaining between them. CDR3 in amino acids: CSAREGFPDTQYF. Written as DNA, the CDR3 is TGCAGTGCTAGAGAGGGTTTCCCAGATACGCAGTATTTT.

The J gene is TRBJ2-3, the V gene TRBV20-1; 10 bases map to TRBD2. Germline V gives CDR1 DFQATT, CDR2 SNEGSKA (reference sequence). This CDR3 has 16 residues. Germline trimming cut 0 bases from V and 9 bases from J; bases unmatched to any gene: 12. The CDR3 coding sequence is TGCAGTGCTAGAGACGATCTAGCGGGGGCGTTAAGAACGCAGTATTTT. Encoded protein: CSARDDLAGALRTQYF.

Note on this clonotype: One end of the junction fails to match germline, which may point to a read error. The CDR3 protein is CTSSFSDVSYNEQFF. The CDR3 DNA sequence: TGCACCAGCAGCTTCTCGGATGTTTCCTACAATGAGCAGTTCTTC. The chain is built from TRBV5-1 and TRBJ2-1; unclear D gene. The CDR3 runs to 15 residues. The V gene's germline CDR1 is SGHRS and CDR2 YFSETQ.

The sample holds a few counts of this clonotype. The rearrangement uses TRBV29-1 and TRBJ1-1; 8 bases match TRBD1. The CDR3 loop spans 16 amino acids. Trimming removed 4 bases from V and 0 bases from J; junction bases left unmatched: 10. Germline loops: CDR1 SQVTM, CDR2 ANQGSEA. The CDR3 DNA reads as TGCAGCGTTGGAGGGACAGGCCTGTCGATGAACACTGAAGCTTTCTTT. It encodes CSVGGTGLSMNTEAFF.

Only a few counts were recorded for this clonotype. The rearrangement links TRBV9 to TRBJ2-1; 8 bases map to TRBD2. This CDR3 is 17 amino acids long. Germline assignment: CDR1 SGDLS and CDR2 YYNGEE. J was trimmed by 10 bases and V by 0 bases; bases with no gene match: 15. DNA for the CDR3: TGTGCCAGCAGCGTAGGAGGGGCGGGGGGCTACCACAGGGAGCAGTTCTTC. Its protein is CASSVGGAGGYHREQFF.

The J gene is TRBJ1-2, the V gene TRBV12-3 or TRBV12-4; D uncertain. The CDR3 runs 12 residues. V dropped 6 bases and J dropped 8 bases, with 13 bases sitting between them. CDR3 loop: CASSPDVWGYTF. Written as DNA, the CDR3 is TGTGCCAGCAGCCCAGACGTATGGGGCTACACCTTC.

The chain employs TRBV12-5 and TRBJ1-5; D is unresolved. The CDR3 totals 16 residues. V lost 6 bases and J 2 bases, leaving 17 bases between the germline ends. The germline V gene encodes CDR1 LGHNT and CDR2 FRNRAP. CDR3 DNA: TGTGCTAGTGGGACCACCGGAGGGCGGGGCAATCAGCCCCAGCATTTT. Amino acids: CASGTTGGRGNQPQHF.